Below are 15 T cell receptor beta chains sequenced from a single sample in a study of shared clonotypes between healthy human individuals. Produced via immunoSEQ multiplex PCR; TCRdb's table is partial and in-frame only. Counted here are under 850,000 clones, approximately 92% occurring once; the ten biggest clones make up 24%. Naive CD8 populations comprised CD45RO-negative cells positively selected for CCR7, excluding terminally differentiated effector memory CD45RA+ cells. Sequencing was performed on naive CD8+ T cells sorted from blood. Receptors were obtained from a man in his thirties or forties in good health.

The chain employs TRBV9 and TRBJ2-1, with 9 bases aligning to TRBD2. Germline CDR1 and CDR2: SGDLS and YYNGEE. The CDR3 contains 15 residues. The V gene end was trimmed by 0 bases and the J gene end by 4 bases; junction bases not matched to a gene: 2. DNA for the CDR3: TGTGCCAGCAGCGTAGCAGGACTAGCGTACAATGAGCAGTTCTTC. Translated: CASSVAGLAYNEQFF.

This clone came up many times. V and J are TRBV29-1 and TRBJ2-5; no definite D call. The CDR3 has 13 residues. Between the trimmed V and J ends, which lost 1 base and 5 bases, there was a span of 11 bases. CDR1 and CDR2 from the germline V gene are SQVTM and ANQGSEA. DNA for the CDR3: TGCAGCGTTGAAGTCGACCTCGGGGAGACCCAGTACTTC. Its translation: CSVEVDLGETQYF.

The rearrangement links TRBV5-1 to TRBJ2-1, with 14 bases lining up with TRBD2. Per germline, CDR1 SGHRS and CDR2 YFSETQ. V trimming: 0 bases; J trimming: 15 bases; junction bases outside the gene matches: 8. The CDR3 extends over 15 amino acids. The CDR3 here is CASSLEGLAGAGAFF. In nucleotides, the CDR3 is TGCGCCAGCAGCTTGGAGGGACTAGCGGGGGCTGGTGCGTTCTTC.

The V call is TRBV2, the J call TRBJ1-5; D uncertain. The CDR3 is 15 residues long. CDR1 is SNHLY, CDR2 FYNNEI, per germline. Trimming stripped 3 bases from V and 3 bases from J, with 12 bases between. This chain's CDR3 is CASSEGWSYNQPQHF. Here the CDR3 DNA reads TGTGCCAGCAGTGAGGGGTGGTCTTACAATCAGCCCCAGCATTTT.

The chain combines TRBV7-2 with TRBJ2-7; no clear D. This CDR3 region has 14 residues. Trimming pared 5 bases from V and 5 bases from J, leaving 16 bases between. CDR1 SGHTA and CDR2 FQGNSA come from the germline V gene. Here the CDR3 reads CASSPRLAVDEQYF. The CDR3 DNA is TGTGCCAGCAGCCCCCGCTTAGCAGTGGACGAGCAGTACTTC.

This clone was seen a single time. V gene TRBV7-2 combines with J gene TRBJ2-5, with 10 nucleotides matching TRBD2. Germline values: CDR1 SGHTA, CDR2 FQGNSA. CDR3 size: 16 residues. Unmatched junction bases numbered 10, after V lost 5 bases and J lost 4 bases. The CDR3 protein is CASSRGTSVSRETQYF. The CDR3 DNA reads as TGTGCCAGCAGCCGAGGGACTAGCGTGTCCAGAGAGACCCAGTACTTC.

The genes are TRBV5-1 and TRBJ2-3; D tentatively reads TRBD1 or TRBD2 (5 bases each). The length of the CDR3 is 16 residues. V dropped 3 bases and J dropped 2 bases, with 16 bases sitting between them. Germline values: CDR1 SGHRS, CDR2 YFSETQ. The CDR3 DNA is TGCGCCAGCAGCTCTCCCTCTCGGGGCCCCACAGATACGCAGTATTTT. Amino acid sequence: CASSSPSRGPTDTQYF.

V usage is TRBV7-8 and J usage is TRBJ1-1; 10 bases are a match to TRBD1. Trimming cost V 0 bases and J 7 bases; bases outside gene matches: 8. The CDR3 extends over 16 amino acids. Germline-derived CDR1 and CDR2 are SGHVS and FQNEAQ. The CDR3 DNA sequence: TGTGCCAGCAGCTTAGCTTTCGGGACAGGGGTAATTGAAGCTTTCTTT. This gives the protein CASSLAFGTGVIEAFF. The entire variable domain, with the rest obtained from reference TRBV7-8 and TRBJ1-1, is as follows: GAGVSQSPRYKVAKRGQDVALRCDPISGHVSLFWYQQALGQGPEFLTYFQNEAQLDKSGLPSDRFFAERPEGSVSTLKIQRTQQEDSAVYLCASSLAFGTGVIEAFFGQGTRLTVV.

The chain joins TRBV6-5 to TRBJ2-7; D remains ambiguous. The CDR3 consists of 16 residues. CDR1 is MNHEY and CDR2 is SVGAGI in the germline V gene. The ends were cut back, 0 bases at V and 3 bases at J, with 15 bases in the middle. The CDR3 loop reads CASSYSIGQGDYEQYF. The CDR3 DNA is TGTGCCAGCAGTTACTCGATCGGGCAAGGAGACTACGAGCAGTACTTC.

This chain uses TRBV7-2 with TRBJ2-4, with 9 bases identical to TRBD2. V shed 5 bases and J 0 bases; nucleotides not matched to a gene: 8. CDR3 length equals 17 residues. The germline V gene encodes CDR1 SGHTA and CDR2 FQGNSA. The CDR3 nucleotides are TGTGCCAGCAGCGCCCCGACTAGCGGATTAGCCAAAAACATTCAGTACTTC. Its translation: CASSAPTSGLAKNIQYF. The full variable domain, its missing parts supplied by reference TRBV7-2 and TRBJ2-4, is GAGVSQSPSNKVTEKGKDVELRCDPISGHTALYWYRQSLGQGLEFLIYFQGNSAPDKSGLPSDRFSAERTGGSVSTLTIQRTQQEDSAVYLCASSAPTSGLAKNIQYFGAGTRLSVL.

J is TRBJ2-1 and V is TRBV7-9; 8 bases match TRBD1. The J segment lost 5 bases and the V segment lost 3 bases, leaving 9 bases of the junction unmatched. The CDR3 consists of 16 residues. Germline V gene data show CDR1 as SEHNR and CDR2 as FQNEAQ (reference sequence). The DNA of the CDR3 is TGTGCCAGCAGCTTCCTCAGGGGGCGGATGGACAATGAGCAGTTCTTC. This sequence encodes CASSFLRGRMDNEQFF.

CDR3 sequence reads: CASSQDLGAFDYEQYF. Written as DNA, the CDR3 is TGCGCCAGCAGCCAAGATTTAGGGGCGTTTGACTACGAGCAGTACTTC. The chain employs TRBV4-1 and TRBJ2-7, with D possibly being TRBD1 (5 bases). V gave up 0 bases and J gave up 3 bases, with 15 bases separating them. This CDR3 spans 16 amino acids. Per germline, CDR1 MGHRA and CDR2 YSYEKL.

This chain uses TRBV10-3 with TRBJ1-2, with a possible D match to TRBD1 (6 bases). CDR3 size: 14 residues. V gave up 4 bases and J gave up 3 bases, with 12 bases separating them. Germline lookup yields CDR1 ENHRY and CDR2 SYGVKD. The CDR3 loop reads CAISASRGDYGYTF. The CDR3, as DNA: TGTGCCATCAGTGCCTCGAGGGGGGACTATGGCTACACCTTC.

This clone was observed once. The genes are TRBV6-1 and TRBJ2-2, with 9 nucleotides matching TRBD2. This CDR3 is built from 11 residues. CDR1 is MNHNS and CDR2 is SASEGT in the germline V gene. Written as DNA, the CDR3 is TGTAGCGGGGGGAGCACCGGGGAGCTGTTTTTT. Translating gives CSGGSTGELFF.

V usage is TRBV5-1 and J usage is TRBJ2-1; 7 nucleotides match TRBD1. Germline V gives CDR1 SGHRS, CDR2 YFSETQ. V lost 0 bases, J lost 1 base, and 1 base stayed unmatched. This CDR3 has 15 residues. CDR3 sequence: CASSLEQGSYNEQFF. In DNA form, the CDR3 reads TGCGCCAGCAGCTTGGAACAGGGGTCCTACAATGAGCAGTTCTTC.